The 32 T cell receptor beta chains below come from one sample, sequenced in a study of T cells in Graves' hyperthyroidism and ophthalmopathy. Amplification of TCR beta CDR3 regions was performed using RNA transcripts as template. HTBI primers were used for first-round RT-PCR of the TCR CDR3. TCRdb reprocessed the multiplex PCR reads with MiXCR, giving one entry per CDR3 protein. The top ten clones hold approximately 30% of a sample with nearly 250,000 distinct CDR3 sequences, 15% to 20% of them seen once. The sample consisted of blood. Receptors were obtained from a woman between 18 and 30 years old with Graves' ophthalmopathy.

The chain employs TRBV18 and TRBJ2-6; D is unresolved. The CDR3 is 18 residues long. The V gene lost 4 bases and the J gene lost 2 bases, with 18 bases spanning the gap. Germline values: CDR1 KGHSH, CDR2 LQKENI. This CDR3 reads CASSLTPGNSPGANVLTF. The CDR3 DNA reads TGTGCCAGCTCACTGACTCCCGGCAACAGCCCTGGGGCCAACGTCCTGACTTTC.

There are many counts of this clonotype. This chain connects TRBV25-1 to TRBJ2-1; no clear D. V was cut by 3 bases and J by 0 bases, with 12 bases left in between. The CDR3 runs to 16 residues. Germline assignment: CDR1 MGHDK and CDR2 SYGVNS. The CDR3 protein is CASSEVEGSSYNEQFF. In DNA, the CDR3 is TGTGCCAGCAGTGAGGTGGAAGGCAGCTCCTACAATGAGCAGTTCTTC.

Many counts were recorded for this clonotype. V gene TRBV11-3 combines with J gene TRBJ2-3, with TRBD2 matching 9 bases. V lost 2 bases and J lost 2; bases outside the gene matches: 5. Germline V gives CDR1 SGHNT, CDR2 YENEEA. The CDR3 has 16 residues. The CDR3, as DNA: TGTGCCAGCAGCTTACGTCTAGCGGGGATCACAGATACGCAGTATTTT. Its protein product is CASSLRLAGITDTQYF. Drawing the rest from reference TRBV11-3 and TRBJ2-3, the complete variable domain is EAGVVQSPRYKIIEKKQPVAFWCNPISGHNTLYWYLQNLGQGPELLIRYENEEAVDDSQLPKDRFSAERLKGVDSTLKIQPAELGDSAVYLCASSLRLAGITDTQYFGPGTRLTVL.

This clonotype occurred a few times. The chain is built from TRBV5-4 and TRBJ2-5; TRBD2 matches 9 bases. V was clipped by 5 bases and J by 2 bases; unmatched bases: 22. CDR3 length equals 20 residues. Per germline, CDR1 SGHNT and CDR2 YYREEE (reference sequence). In DNA, the CDR3 is TGTGCCAGCAGATACTGGGCGGGGGGGGCAAACGCGCCTGAGCAAGAGACCCAGTACTTC. Protein: CASRYWAGGANAPEQETQYF.

This clonotype was counted a few times. The gene calls are TRBV4-2 and TRBJ2-7; D is perhaps TRBD2 (6 bases). Per the germline V gene, CDR1 is LGHNA and CDR2 is YNFKEQ. V shed 1 base and J shed 7 bases, with 17 bases lying between them. This CDR3 contains 15 residues. The CDR3 here is CASSQGGGLPIEQYF. The DNA for the CDR3 is TGTGCCAGCAGCCAAGGAGGTGGACTACCCATAGAGCAGTACTTC.

This clonotype was counted at least ten times. The chain joins TRBV9 to TRBJ2-6; TRBD1 agrees at 7 bases. With V trimmed by 0 bases and J by 0 bases, 3 bases remained unmatched. The V gene's germline CDR1 is SGDLS and CDR2 YYNGEE. This CDR3 contains 17 residues. CDR3 nucleotides: TGTGCCAGCAGCGTAGGTGGGACAGCCTCTGGGGCCAACGTCCTGACTTTC. Amino acids: CASSVGGTASGANVLTF.

This clonotype was found many times. This sequence joins TRBV6-1 and TRBJ1-5; 7 nucleotides match TRBD1. The CDR3 has 16 residues. V lost 2 bases and J lost 4; bases outside the gene matches: 8. Germline V gives CDR1 MNHNS, CDR2 SASEGT. The CDR3 sequence: CASSELRDRLNQPQHF. In DNA form, the CDR3 reads TGTGCCAGCAGTGAACTCAGGGACAGACTAAATCAGCCCCAGCATTTT.

At least ten counts were recorded for this clonotype. V usage is TRBV7-2 and J usage is TRBJ2-1; 8 nucleotides line up with TRBD2. The CDR3 length is 20 residues. Germline CDR1 reads SGHTA; CDR2 reads FQGNSA. Trimming removed 2 bases from V and 1 base from J; junction bases left unmatched: 16. The CDR3 bases are TGTGCCAGCAGCTTACCTACCAAGAGAGCGGGAGTAGGGTCCTACAATGAGCAGTTCTTC. Amino acid sequence: CASSLPTKRAGVGSYNEQFF.

This clonotype showed up just once. This may be a read error, as it is one base from a much larger clone. The rearrangement links TRBV6-1 to TRBJ1-1; no definite D call. This CDR3 contains 13 residues. The V end was cut by 6 bases, the J end by 3 bases, with 11 bases between. Looked up from germline, CDR1 is MNHNS and CDR2 is SASEGT. CDR3 nucleotides: TGTGCCAGCAGCATATCTGACGACACTGAAGCTTTCTTT. It is translated as CASSISDDTEAFF.

This clonotype was seen many times. This chain joins TRBV6-1 and TRBJ2-1; 8 nucleotides align to TRBD1. The CDR3 runs 14 residues. The ends lost 5 bases at V and 5 bases at J; junction bases unmatched: 5. Germline V lookup: CDR1 MNHNS, CDR2 SASEGT. This chain's CDR3 is CASSYADRDNEQFF. The CDR3 bases are TGTGCCAGCAGTTACGCGGACAGGGACAATGAGCAGTTCTTC.

This clonotype was detected ten times or more. V gene TRBV6-1 combines with J gene TRBJ1-4; D perhaps matches TRBD1 (6 bases). This CDR3 comprises 16 residues. The V gene's germline CDR1 is MNHNS and CDR2 SASEGT. Trimming cost V 6 bases and J 0 bases, with 14 bases left between them. Here the CDR3 DNA reads TGTGCCAGCAGACCACCGGGACACACAACTAATGAAAAACTGTTTTTT. It yields the protein CASRPPGHTTNEKLFF.

This clonotype appeared many times. This chain links TRBV7-9 with TRBJ2-2; 7 positions match TRBD1. From germline, CDR1 is SEHNR and CDR2 FQNEAQ (reference sequence). V shed 0 bases, J shed 4 bases, and the junction held 8 bases outside the gene matches. The CDR3 covers 17 residues. CDR3 DNA: TGTGCCAGCAGCTTAGCGAGTGAGACAGGGTTCACCGGGGAGCTGTTTTTT. It translates to CASSLASETGFTGELFF.

This clonotype is classed as medium-sized (0.01 to 0.1%). V is TRBV3-1 and J is TRBJ1-2, with D tentatively TRBD1 (6 bases). Deletions cut 0 bases from V and 5 bases from J, with 7 bases between. The germline V gene has CDR1 LGHDT and CDR2 YNNKEL (reference sequence). The CDR3 covers 13 residues. The CDR3 DNA reads as TGTGCCAGCAGCCAAGACAGGGGTTATGGCTACACCTTC. It encodes CASSQDRGYGYTF.

The chain recombines TRBV5-7 with TRBJ1-5; D is perhaps TRBD1 (5 bases). TRBV5-7 is sorted into the ORF group, with uncertain function. V was clipped by 1 base and J by 9 bases, with 14 bases between them. This CDR3 spans 14 amino acids. The CDR3 is CASSLWQGGRPQHF. DNA for the CDR3: TGTGCCAGCAGCTTGTGGCAGGGAGGGCGGCCCCAGCATTTT.

This clonotype was counted ten times or more. This chain connects TRBV9 to TRBJ2-3, with D possibly matching TRBD2 (6 bases). CDR3 size: 16 residues. The V and J ends lost 4 bases and 1 base respectively, with 16 bases between them. Germline CDR1 reads SGDLS; CDR2 reads YYNGEE. CDR3: CASSTRLGSGTDTQYF. The CDR3 region has the DNA TGTGCCAGCAGCACACGACTAGGTTCGGGCACAGATACGCAGTATTTT.

This clonotype was seen a few times. The V call is TRBV28, the J call TRBJ1-5; 9 bases agree with TRBD1. The CDR3 extends over 17 amino acids. V was clipped by 4 bases and J by 1 base; unmatched bases: 8. Germline CDR1 and CDR2: MDHEN and SYDVKM. CDR3 region: CASSSLGTGRSNQPQHF. The CDR3 coding sequence is TGTGCCAGCAGTTCTCTCGGGACAGGGCGAAGCAATCAGCCCCAGCATTTT.

This clonotype appeared many times. V usage is TRBV7-8 and J usage is TRBJ1-5, with TRBD1 matching 8 bases. The CDR3 is 16 amino acids. Germline V gene lookup returns CDR1 SGHVS and CDR2 FQNEAQ. Trimming cost V 5 bases and J 1 base; bases outside gene matches: 7. In DNA form, the CDR3 reads TGTGCCAGCAGCATAGGACAGGGAATAAGCAATCAGCCCCAGCATTTT. It codes for CASSIGQGISNQPQHF.

Details on this clonotype: Its ends do not fully match the called genes, so a read error is possible. The chain has TRBV7-9 and TRBJ2-2, with D possibly being TRBD1 (6 bases). Germline CDR1 is SEHNR and CDR2 is FQNEAQ (reference sequence). The CDR3 length is 16 residues. The CDR3 DNA follows: TGTGCCGGCAGCTACGGTTGGGGGCAAAACACCGGGGAGCTGTTTTTT. This gives the protein CAGSYGWGQNTGELFF. The full variable domain, rest sourced from reference TRBV7-9 and TRBJ2-2, is DTGVSQNPRHKITKRGQNVTFRCDPISEHNRLYWYRQTLGQGPEFLTYFQNEAQLEKSRLLSDRFSAERPKGSFSTLEIQRTEQGDSAMYLCAGSYGWGQNTGELFFGEGSRLTVL.

The table lists this clonotype with many counts. The chain couples TRBV9 to TRBJ2-5; D tentatively fits TRBD1 or TRBD2 (5 bases each). CDR3 size: 15 residues. Trimming took 1 base from V and 5 from J, leaving 15 bases between them. Germline V CDR1 and CDR2: SGDLS, YYNGEE. The CDR3 DNA sequence: TGTGCCAGCAGCGTATCCGGGACGCCCTTGGAGACCCAGTACTTC. It encodes CASSVSGTPLETQYF.

This clonotype was picked up a small number of times. V is TRBV28 and J is TRBJ1-2; D is possibly TRBD1 (5 bases). Germline V gene lookup returns CDR1 MDHEN and CDR2 SYDVKM. V lost 5 bases to trimming and J lost 3 bases, with 10 bases between them. The CDR3 runs to 13 residues. The CDR3 DNA follows: TGTGCCAGCAGTCCCGGGACCCACTATGGCTACACCTTC. Protein sequence: CASSPGTHYGYTF.

This clonotype has just a few counts. V usage is TRBV5-4 and J usage is TRBJ2-3; 11 nucleotides align to TRBD2. With V trimmed by 5 bases and J by 2 bases, 4 bases remained unmatched. In germline, CDR1 is SGHNT, CDR2 YYREEE (reference sequence). The CDR3 contains 15 residues. CDR3 DNA: TGTGCCAGCAGGGCTAGCGGGGGGTCCACAGATACGCAGTATTTT. Residues: CASRASGGSTDTQYF. Full variable domain (outside the CDR3, taken from reference TRBV5-4 and TRBJ2-3): ETGVTQSPTHLIKTRGQQVTLRCSSQSGHNTVSWYQQALGQGPQFIFQYYREEENGRGNFPPRFSGLQFPNYSSELNVNALELDDSALYLCASRASGGSTDTQYFGPGTRLTVL.

This clonotype was picked up many times. The chain employs TRBV20-1 and TRBJ1-1; TRBD1 aligns across 8 bases. CDR3 size: 17 residues. The germline V gene has CDR1 DFQATT and CDR2 SNEGSKA (reference sequence). V lost 6 bases and J lost 4; bases outside the gene matches: 19. The CDR3 protein is CSAPGQVFKVGSTEAFF. The CDR3 DNA is TGCAGTGCACCGGGACAGGTTTTTAAAGTGGGGTCCACTGAAGCTTTCTTT.

This clonotype was seen a handful of times. Possible read error: a much larger clone is one base away. The CDR3 region has the DNA TGTGCCAACAGGCCTTCTAGCGGGATATACCAAGAGACCCAGTACTTC. Protein sequence: CANRPSSGIYQETQYF. The chain employs TRBV28 and TRBJ2-5; 9 bases line up with TRBD2. Trimming took 10 bases from V and 0 from J; bases not matched to a gene: 12. CDR3 length: 16 amino acids. Looked up from germline, CDR1 is MDHEN and CDR2 is SYDVKM.

The sample holds many counts of this clonotype. The chain joins TRBV4-3 to TRBJ2-1, with D possibly being TRBD2 (5 bases). This CDR3 is 14 amino acids long. V was trimmed by 0 bases and J by 9 bases, leaving 12 bases between them. The germline gives CDR1 LGHNA, CDR2 YSLEER. CDR3 nucleotides: TGCGCCAGCAGCCAAGAACGGGCTGCGGGTGAGCAGTTCTTC. Encoded protein: CASSQERAAGEQFF.

This clonotype was counted between two and nine times. The chain carries TRBV6-9 and TRBJ1-2, with D perhaps TRBD1 (5 bases). V was shortened by 11 bases and J by 0 bases, with 7 bases between the two germline ends. The V gene's germline CDR1 is MNHGY and CDR2 SVAAGI. CDR3 length equals 11 residues. CDR3 DNA: TGTGCCGGGACTACTAACTATGGCTACACCTTC. Translated: CAGTTNYGYTF.

This clonotype was observed many times. The V gene is TRBV11-3, the J gene TRBJ1-2; D unclear. Trimming stripped 2 bases from V and 7 bases from J, with 14 bases between. CDR1 is SGHNT, CDR2 YENEEA, per germline. This CDR3 comprises 14 residues. This chain's CDR3 is CASSLTVSGGGYTF. The CDR3 DNA follows: TGTGCCAGCAGCTTAACGGTGTCAGGCGGTGGCTACACCTTC.

This clonotype has at least ten counts. The chain carries TRBV6-1 and TRBJ2-7; no reliable D call. V was cut by 3 bases and J by 5 bases, with 11 bases left in between. In germline, CDR1 is MNHNS, CDR2 SASEGT. The CDR3 totals 13 residues. CDR3 coding DNA: TGTGCCAGCAGTGATTTTGGCACCCACGAGCAGTACTTC. This sequence encodes CASSDFGTHEQYF.

This clonotype was seen many times. The chain joins TRBV3-1 to TRBJ1-2; D ambiguous. Germline values: CDR1 LGHDT, CDR2 YNNKEL (reference sequence). Trimming left V 0 bases short and J 5 bases short, with 13 bases between. CDR3 length: 15 amino acids. The CDR3 region is CASSQDGRSFYGYTF. The CDR3 DNA follows: TGTGCCAGCAGCCAAGATGGCCGGAGTTTTTATGGCTACACCTTC.

This clonotype has a count of ten or more. The rearrangement uses TRBV11-2 and TRBJ2-5, with 9 bases matching TRBD2. V shed 1 base and J 2 bases; nucleotides not matched to a gene: 5. The germline CDR1 and CDR2 sequences are SGHAT and FQNNGV. CDR3 size: 16 residues. The CDR3 region has the DNA TGTGCCAGCAGCTTAGCCAGCGGGGGGCTTCAAGAGACCCAGTACTTC. This codes for CASSLASGGLQETQYF.

This clonotype was picked up many times. This sequence joins TRBV28 and TRBJ1-1; 7 bases line up with TRBD1. V lost 5 bases and J lost 5; bases outside the gene matches: 17. The CDR3 loop spans 17 amino acids. In germline, CDR1 is MDHEN, CDR2 SYDVKM. CDR3 loop: CASSATSFRGLSTEAFF. In DNA form, the CDR3 reads TGTGCCAGCAGTGCTACCAGCTTTAGGGGGCTGAGTACTGAAGCTTTCTTT.

This clonotype was seen many times. This chain connects TRBV7-3 to TRBJ2-1; 13 bases fit TRBD2. CDR3 length: 14 residues. Per the germline V gene, CDR1 is SGHTA and CDR2 is FQGTGA. The trim removed 5 bases at V and 9 bases at J, leaving 4 bases unmatched. The CDR3 nucleotides are TGTGCCAGCAGCACAGGACTAGCGGGAGCTGAGCAGTTCTTC. The encoded protein is CASSTGLAGAEQFF. Complete variable domain (other parts from reference TRBV7-3 and TRBJ2-1): GAGVSQTPSNKVTEKGKYVELRCDPISGHTALYWYRQSLGQGPEFLIYFQGTGAADDSGLPNDRFFAVRPEGSVSTLKIQRTERGDSAVYLCASSTGLAGAEQFFGPGTRLTVL.

This clonotype was seen repeatedly, ten times or more. V usage is TRBV18 and J usage is TRBJ2-1, with D hard to call. Between the trimmed V and J ends, which lost 3 bases and 5 bases, there was a span of 8 bases. Germline CDR1 reads KGHSH; CDR2 reads LQKENI. This CDR3 comprises 13 residues. This CDR3 is CASSPGLDNEQFF. DNA for the CDR3: TGTGCCAGCTCACCGGGCCTAGACAATGAGCAGTTCTTC.